This entry lists 12 T cell receptor beta chains sequenced from one sample in a study of blood T cell repertoires in COVID-19. Sequencing was performed with immunoSEQ multiplex PCR; in TCRdb, only in-frame clones are kept and a portion is missing. The sample includes under 100,000 clones, more than 70% of them seen just once. Source material: peripheral blood. The receptors here all came from a woman aged 55-70 years with acute or convalescent COVID-19.

The J gene is TRBJ2-1, the V gene TRBV5-1; 12 positions match TRBD1. The V segment lost 9 bases and the J segment 9 bases; nucleotides outside the gene matches: 10. This CDR3 contains 14 residues. In germline, CDR1 is SGHRS, CDR2 YFSETQ. CDR3 DNA: TGCGCCACTCACCCGGGACAGGGGGCTGGTGAGCAGTTCTTC. This sequence encodes CATHPGQGAGEQFF.

V gene TRBV27 combines with J gene TRBJ1-1; unclear D gene. Germline assignment: CDR1 MNHEY and CDR2 SMNVEV (reference sequence). The CDR3 is made up of 13 amino acids. V lost 9 bases to trimming and J lost 1 base, with 12 bases between them. Here the CDR3 reads CASQAGQNTEAFF. The CDR3 DNA is TGTGCCAGTCAAGCGGGTCAGAACACTGAAGCTTTCTTT.

V usage is TRBV10-1 and J usage is TRBJ1-4; D is possibly TRBD1 (6 bases). The CDR3 sequence is 18 residues long. V was trimmed by 2 bases and J by 0 bases, leaving 16 bases between them. Germline V CDR1 and CDR2: WNHNN, SYGVQD (reference sequence). The CDR3 sequence: CASSETGKSPATNEKLFF. The CDR3 DNA is TGCGCCAGCAGTGAGACAGGGAAGAGCCCTGCAACTAATGAAAAACTGTTTTTT.

This chain connects TRBV15 to TRBJ1-1; possible D gene TRBD1, 6 bases. Germline CDR1 and CDR2: LNHNV and YYDKDF (reference sequence). This CDR3 spans 16 amino acids. V shed 0 bases and J shed 1 base, with 12 bases lying between them. The CDR3 DNA reads TGTGCCACCAGCAGAGAACGGGGGGCTGGGAACACTGAAGCTTTCTTT. Its protein product is CATSRERGAGNTEAFF.

The rearrangement links TRBV11-3 to TRBJ2-1; the match to TRBD1 covers 10 bases. The CDR3 sequence is 14 residues long. With 9 bases clipped from V and 10 bases from J, the junction kept 12 bases outside the gene matches. CDR1 SGHNT and CDR2 YENEEA come from the germline V gene. In DNA form, the CDR3 reads TGTGCCAGTACCGGGACAGGGGCGATAGGGGAGCAGTTCTTC. Protein: CASTGTGAIGEQFF.

This clone has more than one count but fewer than ten. The rearrangement joins TRBV12-3 or TRBV12-4 to TRBJ1-1; no clear D. CDR3 size: 13 residues. V lost 1 base and J 7 bases, leaving 10 bases between the germline ends. This chain's CDR3 is CASSLGGAFEAFF. In DNA form, the CDR3 reads TGTGCCAGCAGTTTAGGGGGAGCCTTTGAAGCTTTCTTT.

This clone has only a few counts. The rearrangement links TRBV23-1 to TRBJ1-6; D ambiguous. TRBV23-1 is placed among ORFs of uncertain function. V lost 6 bases and J lost 4, with 7 bases in between. CDR3 size: 13 residues. CDR3 in DNA: TGCGCCAGCAGAAATGAGTATAATTCACCCCTCCACTTT. The encoded protein is CASRNEYNSPLHF.

The CDR3 sequence is CSVRDRGDEKLFF. The CDR3 DNA is TGCAGCGTGAGGGACAGGGGAGATGAAAAACTGTTTTTT. The rearrangement uses TRBV29-1 and TRBJ1-4, with 10 bases that match TRBD1. Trimming took 6 bases from V and 6 from J; bases not matched to a gene: 4. The CDR3 runs to 13 residues. The V gene's germline CDR1 is SQVTM and CDR2 ANQGSEA.

The chain combines TRBV19 with TRBJ1-5; tentative D call: TRBD1 (6 bases). There are 15 residues in the CDR3. The V end lost 6 bases, the J end lost 4 bases, and 16 bases lay between the germline ends. The germline CDR1 and CDR2 sequences are LNHDA and SQIVND (reference sequence). The CDR3 coding sequence is TGTGCCAGTAGCGCCCCCCCCCAGGGGAATCAGCCCCAGCATTTT. Translation: CASSAPPQGNQPQHF.

This chain uses TRBV7-8 with TRBJ2-3; 7 bases line up with TRBD1. Germline V gives CDR1 SGHVS, CDR2 FQNEAQ. This CDR3 region has 15 residues. V lost 5 bases, J lost 3 bases, and 8 bases stayed unmatched. In DNA form, the CDR3 reads TGTGCCAGCAGCGGCTACAGGGGTTCAACAGATACGCAGTATTTT. This codes for CASSGYRGSTDTQYF.

The genes are TRBV2 and TRBJ2-4, with 8 nucleotides matching TRBD2. Germline-derived CDR1 and CDR2 are SNHLY and FYNNEI. After removal of 6 bases from V and 3 bases from J, the junction contained 4 bases not matched to a gene. The CDR3 covers 14 residues. The CDR3 sequence: CASRFSGDKNIQYF. The DNA for the CDR3 is TGTGCCAGCAGGTTTAGCGGGGACAAAAACATTCAGTACTTC. The full variable domain, with the rest looked up from reference TRBV2 and TRBJ2-4, is EPEVTQTPSHQVTQMGQEVILRCVPISNHLYFYWYRQILGQKVEFLVSFYNNEISEKSEIFDDQFSVERPDGSNFTLKIRSTKLEDSAMYFCASRFSGDKNIQYFGAGTRLSVL.

This CDR3 is CASRGGTGPSPYEQYF. The DNA of the CDR3 is TGTGCCAGTAGGGGAGGGACAGGGCCTAGTCCCTACGAGCAGTACTTC. The rearrangement uses TRBV19 and TRBJ2-7; TRBD1 aligns across 9 bases. J lost 2 bases, V lost 6 bases, and 11 bases had no gene match. The CDR3 covers 16 residues. Germline CDR1 is LNHDA and CDR2 is SQIVND (reference sequence).